Each of the 2 T cell receptor beta chains below was sequenced from the same sample in a study of shared clonotypes between healthy human individuals. TCRdb keeps only in-frame clones here, not all; method: immunoSEQ multiplex PCR. The data contain about 2.3 million clones, just under 95% of them singletons. Sequencing input: naive CD4+ T cells from PBMCs. Noted subset: CD45RA+ positively selected. The origin of the receptors is a man between 18 and 35 years old in good health. Some clones in this sample may be carry-over from other donors' samples.

In the case of this clone: Other DNA sequences within the sample encode an identical CDR3. This chain's CDR3 is CASSLVSYGYTF. DNA of the CDR3: TGTGCCAGCAGCTTAGTCAGCTATGGCTACACCTTC. The V call is TRBV11-2, the J call TRBJ1-2, with no clear D. Per the germline V gene, CDR1 is SGHAT and CDR2 is FQNNGV. The V and J ends lost 1 base and 4 bases respectively, with 4 bases between them. This CDR3 contains 12 residues.

V gene TRBV18 combines with J gene TRBJ2-3; 9 bases agree with TRBD2. CDR1 is KGHSH and CDR2 is LQKENI in the germline V gene. V trimming: 0 bases; J trimming: 4 bases; junction bases outside the gene matches: 5. The CDR3 loop spans 16 amino acids. The CDR3 here is CASSPPAGGSADTQYF. CDR3 DNA: TGTGCCAGCTCACCACCGGCGGGAGGGAGCGCAGATACGCAGTATTTT.